This TCR beta chain was documented in a study of immune evolution from preneoplasia to lung adenocarcinoma. The overall study: HLA loss of heterozygosity: about 7% AIS, around 16% MIA, approximately 35% ADC, none AAH.

TCRdb's copy holds only in-frame clones and misses some; the assay was immunoSEQ multiplex PCR. The repertoire consists of around 4,000 clones, with approximately 90% occurring once and the leading ten covering around 5.3%. The V gene end was trimmed by 6 bases and the J gene end by 7 bases; junction bases not matched to a gene: 5. Germline assignment: CDR1 SGHRS and CDR2 YFSETQ. This CDR3 comprises 12 residues. The rearrangement uses TRBV5-1 and TRBJ1-2, with TRBD1 identical over 8 bases. The sequencing sample was made of FFPE minimally invasive lung adenocarcinoma tissue. The sequence was collected from a donor of 70 years or more with lung adenocarcinoma. CDR3 sequence: CASKSDRVGYTF. The CDR3 nucleotides are TGCGCCAGCAAATCGGACAGGGTTGGCTACACCTTC.